In its sample, the clone carrying this TCR beta chain was seen many times. What it binds is not known. TCRdb used MiXCR to reprocess the 5' RACE reads, holding one entry per CDR3 protein. The sample yields 40,000 to 55,000 distinct CDR3 sequences, approximately 23% seen once. CDR3 length equals 18 residues. V lost 1 base and J lost 0, with 16 bases in between. Germline V gives CDR1 SEHNR, CDR2 FQNEAQ (reference sequence). Treg sorting used a CD4+CD25+CD127-/low gate. The study, taken as a whole, reports: In terms of TCR gene usage, tumor memory CD4+ T cells clustered together with blood and lymph node memory CD4+ cells, as well as with lymph node naive CD4+ cells.

The TCR comes from a female donor with breast cancer. V usage is TRBV7-9 and J usage is TRBJ2-1; either TRBD1 or TRBD2 may fit D (5 bases each). The sequenced sample consisted of Tregs sorted from a lymph node. CDR3: CASSLEFGTSSSYNEQFF. The DNA of the CDR3 is TGTGCCAGCAGCTTAGAATTTGGGACCTCCAGCTCCTACAATGAGCAGTTCTTC.